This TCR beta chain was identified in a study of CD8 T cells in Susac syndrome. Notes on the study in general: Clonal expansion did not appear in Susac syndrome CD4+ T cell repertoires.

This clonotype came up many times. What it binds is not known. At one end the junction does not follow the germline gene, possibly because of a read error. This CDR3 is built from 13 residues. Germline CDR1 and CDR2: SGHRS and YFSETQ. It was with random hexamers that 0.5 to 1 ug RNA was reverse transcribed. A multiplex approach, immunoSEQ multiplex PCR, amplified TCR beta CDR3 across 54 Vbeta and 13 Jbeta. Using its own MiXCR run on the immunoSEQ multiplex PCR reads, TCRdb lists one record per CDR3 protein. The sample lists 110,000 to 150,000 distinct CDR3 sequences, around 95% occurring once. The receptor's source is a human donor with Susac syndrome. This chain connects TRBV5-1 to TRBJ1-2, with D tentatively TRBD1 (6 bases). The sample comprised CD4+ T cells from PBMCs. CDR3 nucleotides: TGTGCCAGCAGCCCCGACAGGAACTATGGCTACACCTTC. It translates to CASSPDRNYGYTF.